This T cell receptor (beta chain) is drawn from a study of T cells expressing NK-cell markers. TCR beta cDNA was generated via 5'RACE template switching incorporating UMIs. TCRdb re-called the 5' RACE reads and gives one entry per CDR3 protein, without DNA. Reported are 400,000 to 500,000 distinct CDR3 sequences; the ten largest clones contain approximately 7%. The CDR3 consists of 13 residues. Germline V gives CDR1 SQVTM, CDR2 ANQGSEA. This chain connects TRBV29-1 to TRBJ2-7; TCRdb indicates TRBD1, and absent DNA this call remains unverified. The origin of this receptor is a woman between 18 and 75 years old in good health. Sequencing was carried out using blood T cells: a sorted CD56 or NKG2C T cell subset, CD4+ or CD8+ T cells, or bulk PBMC T cells (not recorded which). CDR3 in amino acids: CSAATGLSYEQYF.